This TCR beta chain comes out of a study of cytomegalovirus exposure and HLA in healthy donors. The germline V gene encodes CDR1 MDHEN and CDR2 SYDVKM. This CDR3 spans 13 amino acids. J was trimmed by 6 bases and V by 5 bases; bases with no gene match: 4. Findings and caveats of the study: Researchers left out some V segments, among them TRBV6-2 and TRBV6-3, as indistinguishable. Several of the most significant clusters appeared, in a later analysis, to be linked to common viral pathogens. Rarity held for most TCR sequences, but there were some public TCRs that occurred in many donors.

In regard to this clone: What it binds is unknown.

Both 60 Vbeta primers and 13 Jbeta primers went into the PCR. Clones were read by immunoSEQ multiplex PCR, and TCRdb kept only the in-frame ones, dropping some. The profile shows hundreds of thousands of clones, less than 85% of them singletons. Sequencing was done on a sample of PBMCs. This rearrangement joins TRBV28 to TRBJ2-7, with 10 bases matching TRBD2. The clonotype comes from a man between 18 and 35 years old in good health and CMV-seronegative. The CDR3 here is CASSEASGSEQYF. The CDR3 coding sequence is TGTGCCAGCAGTGAGGCTAGCGGGAGCGAGCAGTACTTC. The variable domain in full, completed from reference TRBV28 and TRBJ2-7, reads DVKVTQSSRYLVKRTGEKVFLECVQDMDHENMFWYRQDPGLGLRLIYFSYDVKMKEKGDIPEGYSVSREKKERFSLILESASTNQTSMYLCASSEASGSEQYFGPGTRLTVT.